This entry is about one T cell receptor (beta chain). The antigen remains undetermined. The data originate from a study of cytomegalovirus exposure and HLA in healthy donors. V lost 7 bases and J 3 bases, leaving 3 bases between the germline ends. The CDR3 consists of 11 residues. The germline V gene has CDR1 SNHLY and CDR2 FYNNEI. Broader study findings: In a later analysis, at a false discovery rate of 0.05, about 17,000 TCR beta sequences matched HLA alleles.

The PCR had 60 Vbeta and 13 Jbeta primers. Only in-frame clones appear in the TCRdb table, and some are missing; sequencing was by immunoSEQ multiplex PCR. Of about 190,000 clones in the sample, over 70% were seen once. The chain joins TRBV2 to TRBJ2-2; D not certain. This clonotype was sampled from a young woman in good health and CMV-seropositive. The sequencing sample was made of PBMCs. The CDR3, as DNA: TGTGCCAGCATCGACACCGGGGAGCTGTTTTTT. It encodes CASIDTGELFF.